These T cell receptor beta chains were read from a single sample in a study of technical replicates of blood from a handful of donors. Generated by immunoSEQ multiplex PCR, the TCRdb table keeps only in-frame clones and is missing some. The table has around 79,000 clones, approximately 94% seen once; the top ten hold roughly 0.26%. Sequencing was carried out using T cells isolated from PBMCs. All receptors come from a human donor in good health. CDR3s include the opening cysteine and the closing phenylalanine or tryptophan. The D gene is left open where the match is weak. Expanded clones get a size class; other rows say once, few or many, or leave the size out.

size: -
D: -
V: TRBV7-9
J: TRBJ2-1
CDR3: CASSLDRAYNEQFF
DNA: TGTGCCAGCAGCTTAGACAGGGCCTACAATGAGCAGTTCTTC

size: -
D: TRBD2
V: TRBV19
J: TRBJ2-1
CDR3: CASKRKEREYFEQFF
DNA: TGTGCCAGTAAACGGAAGGAGCGGGAGTATTTTGAGCAGTTCTTC

size: -
D: TRBD2
V: TRBV19
J: TRBJ2-1
CDR3: CASGTSGAYNEQFF
DNA: TGTGCCAGTGGGACTAGCGGAGCCTACAATGAGCAGTTCTTC

size: few
D: TRBD1
V: TRBV28
J: TRBJ1-2
CDR3: CASSPRGMDYGYTF
DNA: TGTGCCAGCAGTCCCAGGGGGATGGACTATGGCTACACCTTC

size: -
D: TRBD1
V: TRBV5-6
J: TRBJ2-5
CDR3: CASSLAGGRKTQYF
DNA: TGTGCCAGCAGCTTGGCAGGGGGCCGAAAGACCCAGTACTTC

size: -
D: -
V: TRBV29-1
J: TRBJ2-2
CDR3: CSVEDLTDTGELFF
DNA: TGCAGCGTTGAAGATCTTACAGACACCGGGGAGCTGTTTTTT

size: -
D: -
V: TRBV5-1
J: TRBJ1-1
CDR3: CASSGPGDTEAFF
DNA: TGCGCCAGCAGCGGTCCGGGAGACACTGAAGCTTTCTTT

size: -
D: -
V: TRBV6-1
J: TRBJ2-2
CDR3: CASSTLGQGTGELFF
DNA: TGTGCCAGCAGTACTCTGGGGCAGGGAACCGGGGAGCTGTTTTTT

size: -
D: TRBD2
V: TRBV27
J: TRBJ2-3
CDR3: CASSSRLAGVTQYF
DNA: TGTGCCAGCAGTTCAAGACTAGCGGGGGTTACGCAGTATTTT

size: -
D: -
V: TRBV29-1
J: TRBJ2-3
CDR3: CSVAWQHFGTDTQYF
DNA: TGCAGCGTCGCCTGGCAACATTTTGGCACAGATACGCAGTATTTT

size: few
D: TRBD2
V: TRBV2
J: TRBJ2-7
CDR3: CASSGLAGTYEQYF
DNA: TGTGCCAGCAGCGGACTAGCGGGAACTTACGAGCAGTACTTC

size: -
D: -
V: TRBV15
J: TRBJ1-4
CDR3: CATSRDRVNEKLFF
DNA: TGTGCCACCAGCAGAGACAGGGTAAATGAAAAACTGTTTTTT

size: -
D: TRBD1
V: TRBV14
J: TRBJ1-1
CDR3: CASSETGDSEAFF
DNA: TGTGCCAGCAGCGAAACAGGGGATTCTGAAGCTTTCTTT

size: -
D: TRBD1
V: TRBV14
J: TRBJ2-7
CDR3: CASSPFLLRDSNYEQYF
DNA: TGTGCCAGCAGCCCCTTTTTGCTAAGGGACAGCAACTACGAGCAGTACTTC

size: -
D: -
V: TRBV28
J: TRBJ2-3
CDR3: CASSREGVDTQYF
DNA: TGTGCCAGCAGCCGAGAGGGGGTCGATACGCAGTATTTT